The clone carrying this T cell receptor (beta chain) has only a few counts. Its antigen is currently unknown. A read error may produce the germline difference seen at one junction end. Primers for the PCR totalled 60 Vbeta and 13 Jbeta. Clones were read by immunoSEQ multiplex PCR, and TCRdb kept only the in-frame ones, dropping some. The profile shows some 190,000 clones, roughly a tenth of them singletons. The sample originates from a study of cytomegalovirus exposure and HLA in healthy donors. Findings and caveats of the study: A classifier reportedly called cytomegalovirus status with high sensitivity and specificity. Later analysis identified several of the most significant clusters that appeared linked to common viral pathogens. It was only CMV serostatus that was available as immune exposure information.

Germline CDR1 is SNHLY and CDR2 is FYNNEI. The CDR3 contains 14 residues. This receptor was taken from a woman in her 30s in good health and CMV-seropositive. Source material: PBMCs. This chain uses TRBV2 with TRBJ2-3, with 8 bases that match TRBD1. DNA of the CDR3: TGTGCCGGCAGGACAGGGCGAACCACAGATACGCAGTATTTT. It codes for CAGRTGRTTDTQYF.